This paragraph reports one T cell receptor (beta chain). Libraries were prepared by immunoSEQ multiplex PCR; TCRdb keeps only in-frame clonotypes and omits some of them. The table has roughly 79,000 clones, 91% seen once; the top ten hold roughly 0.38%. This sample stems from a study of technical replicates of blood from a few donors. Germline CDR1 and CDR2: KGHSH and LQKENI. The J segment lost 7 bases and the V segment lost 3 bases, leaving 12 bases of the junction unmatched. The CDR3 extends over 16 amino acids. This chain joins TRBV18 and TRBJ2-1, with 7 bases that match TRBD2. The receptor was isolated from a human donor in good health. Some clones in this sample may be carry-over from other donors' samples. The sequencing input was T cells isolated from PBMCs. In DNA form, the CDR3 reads TGTGCCAGCTCACCGCGCAACAGCGGGATCAGAAATGAGCAGTTCTTC. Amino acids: CASSPRNSGIRNEQFF.